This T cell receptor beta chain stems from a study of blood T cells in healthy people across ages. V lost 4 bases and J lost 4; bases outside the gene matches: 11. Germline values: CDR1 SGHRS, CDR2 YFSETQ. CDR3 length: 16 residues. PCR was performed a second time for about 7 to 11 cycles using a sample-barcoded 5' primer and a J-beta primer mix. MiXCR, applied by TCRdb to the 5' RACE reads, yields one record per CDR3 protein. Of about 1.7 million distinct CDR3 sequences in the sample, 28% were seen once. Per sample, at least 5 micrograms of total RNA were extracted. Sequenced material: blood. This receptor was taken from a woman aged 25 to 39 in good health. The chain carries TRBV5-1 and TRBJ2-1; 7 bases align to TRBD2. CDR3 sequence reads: CASSKAPVGGYNEQFF. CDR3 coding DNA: TGCGCCAGCAGCAAGGCCCCCGTGGGGGGGTACAATGAGCAGTTCTTC.